These 14 T cell receptor beta chains share one sample of origin, sequenced in a study of regulatory T cells in long-lasting Graves disease (dated by TCRdb to 2020 to 2022). The time point label of this sample denotes: newly diagnosed GD, antithyroid drugs for less than 3 months. RNA was extracted from PBMCs in TRIzol for both TCR sequencing and RNA sequencing. The library was produced with multiplex PCR. The listed sequencing device is Illumina HiSeq 4000. TCR beta libraries were built with iRepertoire HTBI primers and Arm-PCR amplification of CDR3 regions. TCRdb passed the public sequencing reads through fastp at Q25 and MiXCR, retaining productive beta sequences. Rows with a matching CDR3 protein are joined into one entry that keeps the most common DNA and genes. The sample records hundreds of thousands of distinct CDR3 sequences, around 15% of which are singletons. 18% of the sample belongs to the ten largest clones.

The same sample was also studied in work on T cells in Graves' hyperthyroidism and ophthalmopathy.

This sample comprised peripheral blood mononuclear cells (PBMCs), obtained at new diagnosis, from a patient treated with antithyroid drugs. All receptors derive from a woman aged 25 to 39 with Graves disease. Donor details come from another sample of the same person, matched by shared clones.

This clonotype has at least ten counts. The chain links TRBV28 to TRBJ2-7; 9 bases line up with TRBD2. This CDR3 is 14 amino acids long. Germline trimming cut 8 bases from V and 0 bases from J; bases unmatched to any gene: 5. CDR1 and CDR2 (germline): MDHEN, SYDVKM. The CDR3 here is CASGAGGSSYEQYF. Here the CDR3 DNA reads TGTGCCAGCGGAGCGGGGGGTAGCTCCTACGAGCAGTACTTC.

This clonotype was observed at least ten times. V is TRBV2 and J is TRBJ2-2; 8 bases are a match to TRBD1. This CDR3 is built from 15 residues. The germline V gene encodes CDR1 SNHLY and CDR2 FYNNEI. V lost 2 bases and J lost 6; bases outside the gene matches: 5. The chain's CDR3 is CASSEPRGLSGELFF. CDR3 bases: TGTGCCAGCAGTGAACCCAGGGGGCTATCCGGGGAGCTGTTTTTT.

The chain couples TRBV11-2 to TRBJ1-3; D might be TRBD1 (6 bases). Germline-derived CDR1 and CDR2 are SGHAT and FQNNGV. This CDR3 comprises 18 residues. V dropped 5 bases and J dropped 0 bases, with 20 bases sitting between them. The CDR3 here is CASSSLDGGRNSGNTIYF. The DNA of the CDR3 is TGTGCCAGCAGCAGCCTCGATGGGGGGCGGAACTCTGGAAACACCATATATTTT.

Note on this clonotype: One base away lies a much larger clone, so this may be a sequencing read error. This CDR3 reads CASGSGVGLGQYF. The CDR3 nucleotides read TGTGCCTCCGGGTCTGGGGTCGGCCTCGGGCAGTACTTC. The chain links TRBV2 to TRBJ2-7; unclear D gene. There are 13 residues in the CDR3. The V end was cut by 11 bases, the J end by 9 bases, with 23 bases between. Germline V gene sequence: CDR1 SNHLY, CDR2 FYNNEI.

In this sample, this clonotype turned up many times. CDR3 DNA sequence: TGTGCCAGCAGGTACAGCACAGGTCCCAGCGGTGTAGGACGAGCGTTTTTTAACTATGGCTACACCTTC. Residues: CASRYSTGPSGVGRAFFNYGYTF. This chain joins TRBV28 and TRBJ1-2; D may be TRBD1 (5 bases). The CDR3 spans 23 residues. Trimming took off 6 bases at V and 1 base at J, with 39 bases between the two ends. The germline V gene has CDR1 MDHEN and CDR2 SYDVKM.

The table lists this clonotype with a few counts. The chain has TRBV7-9 and TRBJ1-6, with no clear D. This CDR3 comprises 13 residues. Germline loops: CDR1 SEHNR, CDR2 FQNEAQ (reference sequence). Deletions cut 5 bases from V and 7 bases from J, with 9 bases between. The DNA for the CDR3 is TGTGCCAGCAGCGCCGATCGGAATTCACCCCTCCACTTT. It is translated as CASSADRNSPLHF.

The V call is TRBV12-3 or TRBV12-4, the J call TRBJ2-2, with 8 bases lining up with TRBD1. The CDR3 covers 13 residues. V was clipped by 6 bases and J by 7 bases; unmatched bases: 4. CDR3 nucleotide sequence: TGTGCCAGCAGCCAGGGGGCGAGCGGGGAGCTGTTTTTT. Protein product: CASSQGASGELFF.

This clonotype was counted only a few times. The chain links TRBV5-6 to TRBJ2-3; a weak D match, TRBD1 (5 bases). The CDR3 runs to 14 residues. The V gene lost 3 bases and the J gene lost 7 bases, with 15 bases spanning the gap. Germline V lookup: CDR1 SGHDT, CDR2 YYEEEE. The CDR3 sequence is CASSSRNGANTQYF. DNA for the CDR3: TGTGCCAGCAGCTCTCGAAATGGGGCCAATACGCAGTATTTT.

There are many counts of this clonotype. The V and J genes are TRBV27 and TRBJ1-2, with D possibly TRBD1 on 5 matching bases. The germline gives CDR1 MNHEY, CDR2 SMNVEV (reference sequence). V gave up 6 bases and J gave up 6 bases, with 17 bases separating them. The CDR3 covers 14 residues. The CDR3 loop is CASSPRGALNGYTF. The CDR3 DNA is TGTGCCAGCAGCCCGCGTGGGGCGCTGAATGGCTACACCTTC.

This clonotype was recorded at least ten times. J is TRBJ1-5 and V is TRBV20-1, with unresolved D. Germline V gene sequence: CDR1 DFQATT, CDR2 SNEGSKA (reference sequence). The CDR3 contains 15 residues. V lost 7 bases and J lost 8, with 24 bases in between. The CDR3 DNA sequence: TGCAGTGTCGCGAACGTAGATATCGTCGGGAAGCCCCAGCATTTT. Translation gives CSVANVDIVGKPQHF.

There are a few counts of this clonotype. This chain links TRBV29-1 with TRBJ2-1; D is unresolved. Per germline, CDR1 SQVTM and CDR2 ANQGSEA. The CDR3 is 13 residues long. The V end was cut by 4 bases, the J end by 5 bases, with 12 bases between. For the CDR3, the DNA is TGCAGCGTTGCCCGGGTTTTAGACAATGAGCAGTTCTTC. It translates to CSVARVLDNEQFF.

V is TRBV19 and J is TRBJ2-2; D might be TRBD2 (5 bases). This CDR3 contains 15 residues. V shed 6 bases and J shed 4 bases, with 15 bases lying between them. The germline V gene encodes CDR1 LNHDA and CDR2 SQIVND (reference sequence). The CDR3 is CASSRGSPGTGELFF. CDR3 coding DNA: TGTGCCAGTAGCCGAGGGTCTCCGGGCACCGGGGAGCTGTTTTTT. Drawing the rest from reference TRBV19 and TRBJ2-2, the complete variable domain is DGGITQSPKYLFRKEGQNVTLSCEQNLNHDAMYWYRQDPGQGLRLIYYSQIVNDFQKGDIAEGYSVSREKKESFPLTVTSAQKNPTAFYLCASSRGSPGTGELFFGEGSRLTVL.

This clonotype was seen at least ten times. V and J are TRBV11-2 and TRBJ2-7; 10 bases agree with TRBD2. In germline, CDR1 is SGHAT, CDR2 FQNNGV. The CDR3 consists of 16 residues. J was trimmed by 0 bases and V by 1 base; bases with no gene match: 3. The CDR3 region is CASSLGPSGSSYEQYF. CDR3 sequence (DNA): TGTGCCAGCAGCTTAGGACCTAGCGGGAGCTCCTACGAGCAGTACTTC.

This clonotype has just a few counts. DNA for the CDR3: TGTGCCAGCCACCATCGACTAGATACGAACACCGGGGAGCTGTTTTTT. Translating it yields CASHHRLDTNTGELFF. The J gene is TRBJ2-2, the V gene TRBV27, with D possibly being TRBD2 (6 bases). CDR1 and CDR2 (germline): MNHEY, SMNVEV (reference sequence). V was pared by 8 bases and J by 0 bases, with 16 bases between. CDR3 length: 16 residues.